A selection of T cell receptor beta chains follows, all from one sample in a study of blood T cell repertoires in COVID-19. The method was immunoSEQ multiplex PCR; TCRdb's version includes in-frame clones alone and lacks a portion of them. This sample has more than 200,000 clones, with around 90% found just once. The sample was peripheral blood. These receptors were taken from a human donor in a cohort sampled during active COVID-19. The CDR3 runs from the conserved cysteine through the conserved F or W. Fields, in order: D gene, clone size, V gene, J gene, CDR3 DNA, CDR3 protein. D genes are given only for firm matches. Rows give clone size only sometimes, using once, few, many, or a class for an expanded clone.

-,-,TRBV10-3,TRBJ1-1,TGTGCCATCACCTCACAGACAGGCAGCCTCACTGAAGCTTTCTTT,CAITSQTGSLTEAFF
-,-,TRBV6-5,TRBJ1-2,TGTGCCAGCAGTTACGGGGAGTTTAACTATGGCTACACCTTC,CASSYGEFNYGYTF
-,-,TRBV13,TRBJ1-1,TGTGCCAGCAGCCCTCTGGCGGGACGGAGTGAAGCTTTCTTT,CASSPLAGRSEAFF
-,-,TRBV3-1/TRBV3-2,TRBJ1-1,TGTGCCAGCAGCCAATCCCCCGGGACATCCGAAGCTTTCTTT,CASSQSPGTSEAFF
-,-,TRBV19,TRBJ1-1,TGTGCCAGTAGCGCCCTAACAGGGCCGGTGAACACTGAAGCTTTCTTT,CASSALTGPVNTEAFF
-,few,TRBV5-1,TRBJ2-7,TGCGCCAGCAGCTTGACAGGCAGCTCAGGCGAGCAGTACTTC,CASSLTGSSGEQYF
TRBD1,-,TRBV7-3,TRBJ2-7,TGTGCCAGCAGCTTAGGACAGGGGGGAGAGCAGTACTTC,CASSLGQGGEQYF
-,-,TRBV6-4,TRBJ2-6,TGTGCCAGCAGTGACTGGGGGCGAGGGATTTCTGGGGCCAACGTCCTGACTTTC,CASSDWGRGISGANVLTF
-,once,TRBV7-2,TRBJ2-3,TGTGCCAGCAGCTTCAGCCAGGGTGGCGATACGCAGTATTTT,CASSFSQGGDTQYF
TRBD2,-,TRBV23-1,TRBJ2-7,TGCGCCAGCAGTCATCGGGACACGGGACTAGCGGGAAAGTACGAGCAGTACTTC,CASSHRDTGLAGKYEQYF
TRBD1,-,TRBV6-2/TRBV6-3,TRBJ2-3,TGTGCCAGCAGTTTACGGGAACAGGGGACGCAGTATTTT,CASSLREQGTQYF
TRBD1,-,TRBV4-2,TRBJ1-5,TGTGCCAGCAGCCAAGAACACAGGACAGGGCTGGAGTCCCAGCATTTT,CASSQEHRTGLESQHF
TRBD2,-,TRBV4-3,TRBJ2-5,TGCGCCAGCAGCCAAGATTTGTTGGGGCCGACTAGCGGGAGGGGAGAGACCCAGTACTTC,CASSQDLLGPTSGRGETQYF
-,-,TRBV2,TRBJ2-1,TGTGCCAGCAGTGTTGCGGGGGCCGAAGGGGAGCAGTTCTTC,CASSVAGAEGEQFF